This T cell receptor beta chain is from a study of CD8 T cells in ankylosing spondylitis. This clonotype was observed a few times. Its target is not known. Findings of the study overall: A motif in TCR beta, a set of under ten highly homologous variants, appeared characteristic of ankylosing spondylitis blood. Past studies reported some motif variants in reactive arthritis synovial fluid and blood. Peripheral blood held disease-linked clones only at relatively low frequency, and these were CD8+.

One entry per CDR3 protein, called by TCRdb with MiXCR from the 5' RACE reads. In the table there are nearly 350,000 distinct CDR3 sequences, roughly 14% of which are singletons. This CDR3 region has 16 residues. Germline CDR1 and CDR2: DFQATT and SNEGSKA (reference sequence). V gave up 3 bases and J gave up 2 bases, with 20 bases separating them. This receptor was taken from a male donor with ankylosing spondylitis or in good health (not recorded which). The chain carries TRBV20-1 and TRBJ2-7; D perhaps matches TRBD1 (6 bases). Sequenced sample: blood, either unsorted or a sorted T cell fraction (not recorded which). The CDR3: CSASPNREWSPYEQYF. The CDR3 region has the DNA TGCAGTGCTAGCCCAAACAGGGAATGGAGCCCCTACGAGCAGTACTTC.